A single sample gave rise to the 30 T cell receptor beta chains below, sequenced in a study of identical twins. TCRdb reprocessed the 5' RACE reads via MiXCR and lists one record per CDR3 protein. This sample has more than 1.5 million distinct CDR3 sequences, with about 30% found just once. Material: cord blood. Receptors originate from a newborn girl in good health.

The V call is TRBV24-1, the J call TRBJ2-5; D may be TRBD2 (7 bases). With 7 bases removed from V and 5 bases from J, the gap between germline ends came to 16 bases. CDR3 length: 14 residues. The germline V gene has CDR1 KGHDR and CDR2 SFDVKD. The CDR3 nucleotides are TGTGCCACCAGACTCCCCAGGGGAGGGGAGACCCAGTACTTC. Translation: CATRLPRGGETQYF.

Of note for this clonotype: A read error is likely here: a far larger clone is one base away. This rearrangement joins TRBV9 to TRBJ2-1; 11 positions match TRBD2. Germline CDR1 SGDLS, CDR2 YYNGEE. This CDR3 has 15 amino acids. The CDR3 DNA is TGTGCCAGCAGCGCCGGGACTAGCGGATACAATGAGCAGTTATTC. Its protein product is CASSAGTSGYNEQLF.

This sequence joins TRBV5-1 and TRBJ2-5, with 8 bases identical to TRBD1. The V and J ends lost 5 bases and 4 bases, in that order; junction bases with no gene match: 7. There are 14 residues in the CDR3. Germline V gene data show CDR1 as SGHRS and CDR2 as YFSETQ. The CDR3 loop reads CASSSGTGLETQYF. CDR3 DNA: TGCGCCAGCAGTTCCGGGACAGGACTAGAGACCCAGTACTTC. Drawing the rest from reference TRBV5-1 and TRBJ2-5, the complete variable domain is KAGVTQTPRYLIKTRGQQVTLSCSPISGHRSVSWYQQTPGQGLQFLFEYFSETQRNKGNFPGRFSGRQFSNSRSEMNVSTLELGDSALYLCASSSGTGLETQYFGPGTRLLVL.

This clonotype was observed a few times. The genes are TRBV29-1 and TRBJ2-1; TRBD2 matches at 9 bases. Looked up from germline, CDR1 is SQVTM and CDR2 is ANQGSEA. The junction had 5 bases not matched to a gene; V was cut back by 4 bases and J by 7 bases. There are 13 residues in the CDR3. This CDR3 is CSVGASGVNEQFF. CDR3 bases: TGCAGCGTTGGGGCTAGCGGGGTGAATGAGCAGTTCTTC.

This rearrangement joins TRBV3-1 to TRBJ2-3; D might be TRBD2 (7 bases). Trimming removed 0 bases at V and 6 bases at J, with 16 bases between. CDR1 LGHDT and CDR2 YNNKEL come from the germline V gene (reference sequence). The CDR3 has 16 amino acids. The CDR3 DNA reads TGTGCCAGCAGCCAAGATGTAGGGGGGGGCGGGGATACGCAGTATTTT. This gives the protein CASSQDVGGGGDTQYF.

This clonotype has more than one count but fewer than ten. The chain combines TRBV14 with TRBJ2-7; TRBD1 matches at 9 bases. The CDR3 sequence is 15 residues long. V shed 1 base, J shed 3 bases, and the junction held 4 bases outside the gene matches. Germline V gene sequence: CDR1 SGHDN, CDR2 FVKESK. CDR3 residues: CASSQGQGEYYEQYF. CDR3 sequence (DNA): TGTGCCAGCAGCCAAGGACAGGGGGAATACTACGAGCAGTACTTC.

In the case of this clonotype: One end of the junction is discordant with germline, which a read error may explain. The chain carries TRBV6-1 and TRBJ2-3, with TRBD2 identical over 8 bases. Germline V gives CDR1 MNHNS, CDR2 SASEGT. The CDR3 loop spans 14 amino acids. Written as DNA, the CDR3 is TGTGCCAGCGGTGATCAGCGGGAGACAGATACGCAGTATTTT. It specifies CASGDQRETDTQYF.

The chain uses TRBV5-1 and TRBJ1-1, with no clear D. CDR1 is SGHRS and CDR2 is YFSETQ in the germline V gene. V was trimmed by 1 base and J by 0 bases, leaving 19 bases between them. This CDR3 is built from 18 residues. This CDR3 reads CASSLMSWRVRMNTEAFF. DNA of the CDR3: TGCGCCAGCAGCTTGATGTCGTGGAGGGTTCGGATGAACACTGAAGCTTTCTTT.

The chain uses TRBV10-3 and TRBJ2-1, with D hard to call. Germline CDR1 ENHRY, CDR2 SYGVKD. Deletions cut 0 bases from V and 2 bases from J, with 2 bases between. This CDR3 has 13 residues. CDR3 protein: CAISESAYNEQFF. The CDR3 DNA sequence: TGTGCCATCAGTGAGTCGGCCTACAATGAGCAGTTCTTC.

The chain carries TRBV20-1 and TRBJ2-4, with 7 bases fitting TRBD1. V was pared by 4 bases and J by 2 bases, with 5 bases of the junction left unmatched. CDR3 length: 14 amino acids. Germline V lookup: CDR1 DFQATT, CDR2 SNEGSKA (reference sequence). In nucleotides, the CDR3 is TGCAGTGCTATCGAAGGGGGCCCCAAAAACATTCAGTACTTC. This sequence encodes CSAIEGGPKNIQYF.

The chain links TRBV20-1 to TRBJ2-7, with D possibly TRBD2 on 6 matching bases. This CDR3 has 14 amino acids. Germline CDR1 and CDR2: DFQATT and SNEGSKA (reference sequence). V was trimmed by 5 bases and J by 7 bases, leaving 21 bases between them. CDR3 in DNA: TGCAGTGCTGTGTACGGGGGAAAGGGGAATGAGCAGTACTTC. Its translation is CSAVYGGKGNEQYF.

This clonotype has more than one count but fewer than ten. The chain links TRBV24-1 to TRBJ2-7; D tentatively reads TRBD1 or TRBD2 (5 bases each). Trimming took off 10 bases at V and 3 bases at J, with 21 bases between the two ends. The CDR3 spans 15 residues. Looked up from germline, CDR1 is KGHDR and CDR2 is SFDVKD. CDR3 sequence reads: CATSPGKGIVYEQYF. The CDR3 DNA reads as TGTGCCACTTCCCCGGGGAAGGGGATTGTCTACGAGCAGTACTTC.

The table lists this clonotype with a few counts. The chain links TRBV27 to TRBJ2-4, with D maybe TRBD2 (5 bases). Near its end, the DNA agrees better with TRBJ2-5, so the J call may be wrong. CDR1 is MNHEY and CDR2 is SMNVEV in the germline V gene (reference sequence). This CDR3 has 14 amino acids. Here the CDR3 reads CASSYADSQETQYF. DNA of the CDR3: TGTGCCAGCAGTTACGCGGACTCACAAGAGACCCAGTACTTC.

This clonotype was found a few times. The gene calls are TRBV6-5 and TRBJ1-1; TRBD1 might be the D (5 bases). Per germline, CDR1 MNHEY and CDR2 SVGAGI. The CDR3 length is 12 residues. The V and J ends lost 6 bases and 4 bases respectively, with 9 bases between them. CDR3 nucleotide sequence: TGTGCCAGCAGCGGGGACGGCACTGAAGCTTTCTTT. It codes for CASSGDGTEAFF.

This clonotype was counted only a few times. The chain joins TRBV20-1 to TRBJ2-7; TRBD2 is a possible D gene (6 bases). V was shortened by 7 bases and J by 2 bases, with 18 bases between the two germline ends. Germline V CDR1 and CDR2: DFQATT, SNEGSKA (reference sequence). The CDR3 length is 14 residues. CDR3 sequence reads: CSVWVGREPYEQYF. CDR3 in DNA: TGCAGTGTCTGGGTCGGGCGGGAACCCTACGAGCAGTACTTC.

On this clonotype: At one end, the junction sequence differs from germline, possibly due to a read error. V and J are TRBV28 and TRBJ2-7; D is unresolved. Germline V gene data show CDR1 as MDHEN and CDR2 as SYDVKM. This CDR3 comprises 11 residues. The CDR3: CACSRGYEQYF. For the CDR3, the DNA is TGTGCCTGCAGTCGAGGCTACGAGCAGTACTTC.

The table lists this clonotype with a few counts. The rearrangement links TRBV28 to TRBJ2-1; D possibly corresponds to TRBD1 (5 bases). Deletions cut 2 bases from V and 0 bases from J, with 11 bases between. This CDR3 spans 16 amino acids. Germline V gene lookup returns CDR1 MDHEN and CDR2 SYDVKM. The CDR3 DNA is TGTGCCAGCAGTTTAAAGTTTGACAGCTCCTACAATGAGCAGTTCTTC. This translates into CASSLKFDSSYNEQFF.

The chain uses TRBV5-1 and TRBJ1-2, with TRBD1 matching over 7 bases. Per the germline V gene, CDR1 is SGHRS and CDR2 is YFSETQ. The J segment lost 3 bases and the V segment lost 3 bases, leaving 8 bases of the junction unmatched. The CDR3 loop spans 15 amino acids. The CDR3 is CASSYGLTGDYGYTF. The CDR3 DNA is TGCGCCAGCAGCTACGGACTCACAGGGGACTATGGCTACACCTTC.

This sequence joins TRBV6-2 or TRBV6-3 and TRBJ2-2; the D call may be TRBD1 or TRBD2 (6 bases each). Trimming removed 8 bases at V and 4 bases at J, with 14 bases between. This CDR3 contains 14 residues. CDR1 is MNHEY, CDR2 SVGEGT, per germline. The CDR3 coding sequence is TGTGCCAGCGGCCTAGGGGGGACCACCGGGGAGCTGTTTTTT. Its protein is CASGLGGTTGELFF.

The chain employs TRBV12-3 or TRBV12-4 and TRBJ2-5, with 12 bases aligning to TRBD2. Trimming took 2 bases from V and 2 from J; bases not matched to a gene: 9. The CDR3 covers 18 residues. CDR3 sequence (DNA): TGTGCCAGCAGTTTAAAACTAGCGGGAGGACCGGGACAAGAGACCCAGTACTTC. Its translation: CASSLKLAGGPGQETQYF.

This clonotype has only a few counts. The rearrangement links TRBV14 to TRBJ2-1; maybe TRBD2 (6 bases). V lost 3 bases, J lost 10 bases, and 16 bases lay in between. The CDR3 runs to 14 residues. Germline lookup yields CDR1 SGHDN and CDR2 FVKESK. CDR3 sequence reads: CASSQRRLVDEQFF. CDR3 sequence (DNA): TGTGCCAGCAGCCAGCGGAGACTAGTAGACGAGCAGTTCTTC.

This clonotype turned up a few times. The V and J genes are TRBV5-1 and TRBJ1-1, with D possibly matching TRBD1 (6 bases). CDR1 is SGHRS and CDR2 is YFSETQ in the germline V gene. V gave up 6 bases and J gave up 2 bases, with 14 bases separating them. The CDR3 covers 14 residues. The CDR3 region is CASKPGTPNTEAFF. DNA of the CDR3: TGCGCCAGCAAGCCCGGGACACCTAACACTGAAGCTTTCTTT.

The V gene is TRBV14, the J gene TRBJ1-1; TRBD1 agrees at 8 bases. CDR1 is SGHDN, CDR2 FVKESK, per germline. This CDR3 spans 18 amino acids. V was clipped by 4 bases and J by 0 bases; unmatched bases: 13. CDR3 sequence (DNA): TGTGCCAGCAGCCTCCTCCTCGGACAGGGAGACTTGAACACTGAAGCTTTCTTT. Its translation: CASSLLLGQGDLNTEAFF.

This clonotype was recorded a few times. V is TRBV20-1 and J is TRBJ2-3, with D unclear. Germline V gene lookup returns CDR1 DFQATT and CDR2 SNEGSKA (reference sequence). The CDR3 is made up of 9 amino acids. CDR3 protein: CLSTDTQYF. For the CDR3, the DNA is TGCCTAAGCACAGATACGCAGTATTTT.

This clonotype was seen only a few times. This chain links TRBV28 with TRBJ1-4; TRBD1 might be the D (5 bases). V shed 2 bases and J shed 8 bases, with 15 bases lying between them. Germline V gene data show CDR1 as MDHEN and CDR2 as SYDVKM. This CDR3 has 15 amino acids. The CDR3 DNA follows: TGTGCCAGCAGTTTACTTTCCCCAGGGAAGGAAAAACTGTTTTTT. Protein sequence: CASSLLSPGKEKLFF.

A single count supports this clonotype. The gene calls are TRBV20-1 and TRBJ1-1; D unresolved. This CDR3 has 11 amino acids. Germline lookup yields CDR1 DFQATT and CDR2 SNEGSKA (reference sequence). Trimming shortened V by 0 bases and J by 9 bases, and 8 bases separated the two germline ends. CDR3 coding DNA: TGCAGTGCTAGAGAAATTGCGCAAGCTTTCTTT. Its protein is CSAREIAQAFF.

The rearrangement uses TRBV20-1 and TRBJ1-4; D gene ambiguous. The CDR3 is made up of 14 amino acids. Germline V gene sequence: CDR1 DFQATT, CDR2 SNEGSKA (reference sequence). CDR3 coding DNA: TGCAGCGCCGTCGGCTCCCCAACTAATGAAAAACTGTTTTTT. It yields the protein CSAVGSPTNEKLFF.

The rearrangement uses TRBV28 and TRBJ2-5, with TRBD2 matching over 15 bases. V was clipped by 8 bases and J by 6 bases; unmatched bases: 7. This CDR3 region has 15 residues. CDR1 MDHEN and CDR2 SYDVKM come from the germline V gene. The CDR3 region is CASDGLAGGLKTQYF. The CDR3 DNA reads as TGTGCCAGCGACGGACTAGCGGGAGGGTTGAAGACCCAGTACTTC.

This clonotype was counted only a few times. The rearrangement joins TRBV2 to TRBJ2-7, with a weak D call TRBD1 (6 bases). Trimming cost V 5 bases and J 6 bases, with 17 bases left between them. There are 14 residues in the CDR3. Germline lookup yields CDR1 SNHLY and CDR2 FYNNEI. The CDR3 protein is CASSIAGTTFEQYF. The CDR3 DNA reads TGTGCCAGCAGTATAGCCGGGACAACCTTCGAGCAGTACTTC.

This clonotype was counted at least ten times. The rearrangement joins TRBV5-1 to TRBJ2-5; D unresolved. From germline, CDR1 is SGHRS and CDR2 YFSETQ. Trimming shortened V by 0 bases and J by 5 bases, and 5 bases separated the two germline ends. The CDR3 is 12 residues long. CDR3: CASSLDSETQYF. CDR3 nucleotide sequence: TGCGCCAGCAGCTTGGATTCTGAGACCCAGTACTTC.